These 15 T cell receptor beta chains were all obtained from the same sample, sequenced in a study of blood T cell repertoires in COVID-19. Data came from immunoSEQ multiplex PCR; TCRdb stores just in-frame clones and leaves some out. Among about 200,000 clones listed, around 84% were seen once. Sample: peripheral blood. All receptors derive from a human donor in a cohort sampled during active COVID-19.

The chain has TRBV15 and TRBJ1-5, with D unresolved. In germline, CDR1 is LNHNV, CDR2 YYDKDF (reference sequence). The CDR3 contains 15 residues. Trimming pared 5 bases from V and 7 bases from J, leaving 18 bases between. This chain's CDR3 is CATSLPDRGRQPQHF. As DNA, the CDR3 is TGTGCCACCAGCCTTCCTGACCGGGGAAGGCAGCCCCAGCATTTT.

The chain uses TRBV28 and TRBJ1-5; tentatively, D is TRBD1 (6 bases). CDR3 length: 13 amino acids. Germline V CDR1 and CDR2: MDHEN, SYDVKM. Between the trimmed V and J ends, which lost 7 bases and 4 bases, there was a span of 11 bases. DNA of the CDR3: TGTGCCAGCATCCCGGGACAAAATCAGCCCCAGCATTTT. Amino acids: CASIPGQNQPQHF.

This chain joins TRBV19 and TRBJ2-1; 10 nucleotides agree with TRBD2. V trimming: 6 bases; J trimming: 4 bases; junction bases outside the gene matches: 15. Germline values: CDR1 LNHDA, CDR2 SQIVND (reference sequence). This CDR3 is 18 amino acids long. The CDR3 sequence is CASRPGLASHLGYNEQFF. CDR3 coding DNA: TGTGCCAGTAGACCGGGACTAGCGTCCCACTTGGGGTACAATGAGCAGTTCTTC. The full variable domain, with the rest looked up from reference TRBV19 and TRBJ2-1, is DGGITQSPKYLFRKEGQNVTLSCEQNLNHDAMYWYRQDPGQGLRLIYYSQIVNDFQKGDIAEGYSVSREKKESFPLTVTSAQKNPTAFYLCASRPGLASHLGYNEQFFGPGTRLTVL.

The gene calls are TRBV18 and TRBJ1-2; D gene uncertain. Germline V gene data show CDR1 as KGHSH and CDR2 as LQKENI. V was shortened by 5 bases and J by 4 bases, with 8 bases between the two germline ends. This CDR3 contains 12 residues. The CDR3 sequence is CASSTSSYGYTF. The CDR3 nucleotides are TGTGCCAGCTCAACCAGTTCCTATGGCTACACCTTC.

J is TRBJ2-2 and V is TRBV27; 8 bases agree with TRBD2. J gave up 8 bases and V 3 bases, and 11 bases lay outside the gene matches. The V gene's germline CDR1 is MNHEY and CDR2 SMNVEV (reference sequence). CDR3 length: 16 residues. This CDR3 reads CASSFGSGSLLGELFF. CDR3 nucleotides: TGTGCCAGCAGTTTCGGGAGCGGGAGCCTTCTGGGGGAGCTGTTTTTT.

This clone was detected only a few times. The chain links TRBV4-1 to TRBJ2-7, with 9 bases fitting TRBD2. Germline assignment: CDR1 MGHRA and CDR2 YSYEKL. This CDR3 has 15 amino acids. V lost 3 bases to trimming and J lost 1 base; unmatched junction nucleotides: 4. The CDR3 sequence is CASSHSTSGSYEQYF. The CDR3 nucleotides are TGCGCCAGCAGCCATTCGACTAGCGGATCCTACGAGCAGTACTTC.

This chain links TRBV6-5 with TRBJ2-1, with TRBD2 identical over 8 bases. Germline lookup yields CDR1 MNHEY and CDR2 SVGAGI. The CDR3 loop spans 15 amino acids. The ends lost 5 bases at V and 2 bases at J; junction bases unmatched: 5. CDR3 amino acids: CASSRSGSPYNEQFF. The CDR3 DNA is TGTGCCAGCAGTCGGAGCGGGAGCCCCTACAATGAGCAGTTCTTC.

The rearrangement uses TRBV9 and TRBJ1-5; 9 bases agree with TRBD1. The CDR3 covers 16 residues. The V and J ends lost 3 bases and 7 bases, in that order; junction bases with no gene match: 11. Germline-derived CDR1 and CDR2 are SGDLS and YYNGEE. The CDR3 loop reads CASSGGTGISDQPQHF. CDR3 in DNA: TGTGCCAGCAGCGGAGGGACAGGGATTTCGGACCAGCCCCAGCATTTT.

The V call is TRBV21-1, the J call TRBJ2-7; TRBD2, as called in the table, went unchecked against the DNA. TRBV21-1 is tagged as a pseudogene. The CDR3 has 17 residues. The CDR3 nucleotides read TGTGCCAGCAGCAATTGTGGGAGGGCGGGCGATTCCTACGAGCAGTACTTC. This codes for CASSNCGRAGDSYEQYF.

V is TRBV6-5 and J is TRBJ1-1; D ambiguous. This CDR3 contains 15 residues. CDR1 MNHEY and CDR2 SVGAGI come from the germline V gene. The germline V and J ends were trimmed by 8 bases and 4 bases, with 20 bases remaining between them. In DNA form, the CDR3 reads TGTGCCAGCGCACCCCTTCTCCGGGAGCTCACTGAAGCTTTCTTT. This translates into CASAPLLRELTEAFF.

The rearrangement links TRBV7-9 to TRBJ2-7, with 9 bases aligning to TRBD1. V was pared by 0 bases and J by 1 base, with 4 bases of the junction left unmatched. The CDR3 sequence is 16 residues long. CDR1 and CDR2 (germline): SEHNR, FQNEAQ (reference sequence). This CDR3 reads CASSLALTGGSYEQYF. The CDR3 nucleotides read TGTGCCAGCAGCTTAGCCTTGACAGGGGGGTCCTACGAGCAGTACTTC.

This clone was recorded only once. The genes are TRBV10-2 and TRBJ2-7, with a possible D match to TRBD2 (6 bases). Germline CDR1 is WSHSY and CDR2 is SAAADI. CDR3 length: 16 residues. V gave up 8 bases and J gave up 0 bases, with 20 bases separating them. Here the CDR3 reads CASLDSGVGDSYEQYF. CDR3 DNA sequence: TGCGCCAGCCTAGACTCGGGAGTCGGCGACTCCTACGAGCAGTACTTC.

The chain uses TRBV4-1 and TRBJ1-4, with TRBD1 matching over 12 bases. V lost 3 bases and J lost 8; bases outside the gene matches: 7. This CDR3 has 16 amino acids. CDR1 MGHRA and CDR2 YSYEKL come from the germline V gene. CDR3 region: CASSQPGQGADEKLFF. CDR3 in DNA: TGCGCCAGCAGCCAGCCGGGACAGGGGGCGGACGAAAAACTGTTTTTT.

Only one count was recorded for this clone. The V and J genes are TRBV19 and TRBJ1-4, with D unresolved. Trimming took off 3 bases at V and 0 bases at J, with 14 bases between the two ends. The germline CDR1 and CDR2 sequences are LNHDA and SQIVND (reference sequence). This CDR3 contains 17 residues. The CDR3 nucleotides read TGTGCCAGTAGTATCGCGAGCTTTTACTCAACTAATGAAAAACTGTTTTTT. The encoded protein is CASSIASFYSTNEKLFF.

The chain uses TRBV6-5 and TRBJ2-1; possible D gene TRBD1, 6 bases. The CDR3 extends over 14 amino acids. V lost 5 bases, J lost 3 bases, and 11 bases lay in between. The V gene's germline CDR1 is MNHEY and CDR2 SVGAGI. CDR3 in DNA: TGTGCCAGCAGTCGACGGGACAACTACAATGAGCAGTTCTTC. It translates to CASSRRDNYNEQFF.